This T cell receptor beta chain was profiled in a study of cytomegalovirus exposure and HLA in healthy donors. Background on the study: Earlier findings included more than 95 million unique TCR beta sequences obtained from 150 million to 200 million T cells.

PCR used 60 Vbeta primers and 13 Jbeta primers. The repertoire was sequenced with immunoSEQ multiplex PCR; TCRdb's copy has only in-frame clones and lacks some. The repertoire holds about 200,000 clones, around 80% seen once, with approximately 1.5% in the top ten. Per germline, CDR1 LNHDA and CDR2 SQIVND (reference sequence). The V segment lost 3 bases and the J segment 2 bases; nucleotides outside the gene matches: 2. The length of the CDR3 is 15 residues. This sequence originates from a man aged 50 to 60 in good health and CMV-seronegative. Sequencing input: PBMCs. The rearrangement joins TRBV19 to TRBJ2-1; 9 bases align to TRBD2. CDR3 sequence reads: CASSISGRTYNEQFF. As DNA, the CDR3 is TGTGCCAGTAGTATTAGCGGGAGAACCTACAATGAGCAGTTCTTC.